This is a list of T cell receptor beta chains from one sample in a study of blood T cell repertoires in COVID-19. Profiling relied on immunoSEQ multiplex PCR, and the TCRdb table lists in-frame clones only, not all of them. The repertoire holds some 300,000 clones, with 80% to 90% as singletons. The source material was peripheral blood. The receptors here all came from a woman aged 70-85 years with COVID-19, enrolled during active disease. Each CDR3 is given with its conserved first and last residue. Fields, in order: V gene, D gene, J gene, clone size, CDR3 DNA, CDR3 protein. D genes are given only for firm matches. Clone size is shown for a subset of rows, as once, few, many or a class of expanded clone.

V gene: TRBV21-1; D gene: NA; J gene: TRBJ2-7; clone size: NA; CDR3 DNA: TGTGCCAGCAGCAAAGTAGCGAGCTCCTACGAGCAGTACTTC; CDR3 protein: CASSKVASSYEQYF
V gene: TRBV24-1; D gene: NA; J gene: TRBJ1-4; clone size: once; CDR3 DNA: TGTGCCACGAGGGGGTTCCCTAATGAAAAACTGTTTTTT; CDR3 protein: CATRGFPNEKLFF
V gene: TRBV30; D gene: NA; J gene: TRBJ1-2; clone size: NA; CDR3 DNA: TGTGCCTGGAGTGTACAGGACTATGGCTACACCTTC; CDR3 protein: CAWSVQDYGYTF
V gene: TRBV10-1; D gene: NA; J gene: TRBJ2-5; clone size: NA; CDR3 DNA: TGCGCCAGCAGTGAACCCGGGACAAAAGAGACCCAGTACTTC; CDR3 protein: CASSEPGTKETQYF
V gene: TRBV19; D gene: NA; J gene: TRBJ1-2; clone size: NA; CDR3 DNA: TGTGCCAGTAAATATCGGGACACGGCTAACTATGGCTACACCTTC; CDR3 protein: CASKYRDTANYGYTF
V gene: TRBV19; D gene: NA; J gene: TRBJ1-4; clone size: NA; CDR3 DNA: TGTGCCACCCCTATCCCCCCTTACAGGCCTACTAATGAAAAACTGTTTTTT; CDR3 protein: CATPIPPYRPTNEKLFF
V gene: TRBV7-8; D gene: NA; J gene: TRBJ2-1; clone size: NA; CDR3 DNA: TGTGCCAGCAGCTTAGACAGGGAAAGGGAGCAGTTCTTC; CDR3 protein: CASSLDREREQFF
V gene: TRBV10-3; D gene: TRBD2; J gene: TRBJ2-1; clone size: NA; CDR3 DNA: TGTGCCATCACCTCAGGGCGGGGGTACGGGGATGAGCAGTTCTTC; CDR3 protein: CAITSGRGYGDEQFF
V gene: TRBV18; D gene: NA; J gene: TRBJ1-1; clone size: few; CDR3 DNA: TGTGCCAGCTCAGGAGCGAACACTGAAGCTTTCTTT; CDR3 protein: CASSGANTEAFF
V gene: TRBV18; D gene: NA; J gene: TRBJ1-1; clone size: NA; CDR3 DNA: TGTGCCAGCTCACCAAATCTTGAGGTTGGTGGCACTGAAGCTTTCTTT; CDR3 protein: CASSPNLEVGGTEAFF
V gene: TRBV11-2; D gene: TRBD2; J gene: TRBJ2-1; clone size: NA; CDR3 DNA: TGTGCCAGCAGACAGGCGGGGGGGGGTTGGAATGAGCAGTTCTTC; CDR3 protein: CASRQAGGGWNEQFF
V gene: TRBV9; D gene: TRBD1; J gene: TRBJ1-3; clone size: NA; CDR3 DNA: TGTGCCAGCAGCGGACGGGGGACAGGTCAATCTGGAAACACCATATATTTT; CDR3 protein: CASSGRGTGQSGNTIYF
V gene: TRBV7-2; D gene: NA; J gene: TRBJ1-2; clone size: NA; CDR3 DNA: TGTGCCAGCAGCTTAATGTCGGGGTTAGCTAACTATGGCTACACCTTC; CDR3 protein: CASSLMSGLANYGYTF
V gene: TRBV28; D gene: NA; J gene: TRBJ1-5; clone size: NA; CDR3 DNA: TGTGCCAGCAGTTTGTATGCAGAAATCAATCAGCCCCAGCATTTT; CDR3 protein: CASSLYAEINQPQHF
V gene: TRBV5-1; D gene: NA; J gene: TRBJ1-1; clone size: NA; CDR3 DNA: TGCGCCAGCAGCTTGGGGGGGCGAAACACTGAAGCTTTCTTT; CDR3 protein: CASSLGGRNTEAFF
V gene: TRBV7-2; D gene: NA; J gene: TRBJ2-5; clone size: NA; CDR3 DNA: TGTGCCAGCAGCTGGGGGGGGACAGGCCAAGAGACCCAGTACTTC; CDR3 protein: CASSWGGTGQETQYF
V gene: TRBV2; D gene: TRBD2; J gene: TRBJ2-2; clone size: NA; CDR3 DNA: TGTGCCAGCAGTTTCGGACTAGCGGGAGCGAACACCGGGGAGCTGTTTTTT; CDR3 protein: CASSFGLAGANTGELFF
V gene: TRBV10-1; D gene: TRBD1; J gene: TRBJ1-2; clone size: NA; CDR3 DNA: TGCGCCAGCAGTAATACGGGACAGTCCTATGGCTACACCTTC; CDR3 protein: CASSNTGQSYGYTF
V gene: TRBV4-1; D gene: TRBD2; J gene: TRBJ2-5; clone size: NA; CDR3 DNA: TGCGCCAGCAGCCAAAGTAGCGGGGGGAACCCAATCCAAGAGACCCAGTACTTC; CDR3 protein: CASSQSSGGNPIQETQYF
V gene: TRBV18; D gene: NA; J gene: TRBJ1-1; clone size: NA; CDR3 DNA: TGTGCCAGCTCACCACCAGCGGGGAATGAAGCTTTCTTT; CDR3 protein: CASSPPAGNEAFF
V gene: TRBV10-2; D gene: TRBD1; J gene: TRBJ1-2; clone size: NA; CDR3 DNA: TGCGCCAGCAGTTCAACAGGGGGCGCGGGCTACACCTTC; CDR3 protein: CASSSTGGAGYTF
V gene: TRBV7-2; D gene: NA; J gene: TRBJ2-7; clone size: NA; CDR3 DNA: TGTGCCAGCAGCTTAGTAGGCGGCGGAACCTACGAGCAGTACTTC; CDR3 protein: CASSLVGGGTYEQYF
V gene: TRBV6-5; D gene: TRBD1; J gene: TRBJ1-2; clone size: NA; CDR3 DNA: TGTGCCAGCAGCCCGGCGGGGACAGGGGGCAATGGCTACACCTTC; CDR3 protein: CASSPAGTGGNGYTF
V gene: TRBV9; D gene: NA; J gene: TRBJ2-2; clone size: NA; CDR3 DNA: TGTGCCAGCAGCGTGGCCAGAGGGGGGAACACCGGGGAGCTGTTTTTT; CDR3 protein: CASSVARGGNTGELFF
V gene: TRBV12-5; D gene: TRBD1; J gene: TRBJ2-7; clone size: NA; CDR3 DNA: TGTGCTAGTGGTTTGGTAGTTACGGGACAGGGGGCGGGCGAGCAGTACTTC; CDR3 protein: CASGLVVTGQGAGEQYF
V gene: TRBV19; D gene: NA; J gene: TRBJ1-5; clone size: NA; CDR3 DNA: TGTGCCAGTAGTATACGGTCCCCCGGGAATCAGCCCCAGCATTTT; CDR3 protein: CASSIRSPGNQPQHF
V gene: TRBV19; D gene: NA; J gene: TRBJ1-3; clone size: NA; CDR3 DNA: TGTGCCAGTAGTATAGCAGTATCTGGAAACACCATATATTTT; CDR3 protein: CASSIAVSGNTIYF
V gene: TRBV7-2; D gene: NA; J gene: TRBJ2-6; clone size: NA; CDR3 DNA: TGTGCCAGCACTCCCTTTCTTGGGGCCAACGTCCTGACTTTC; CDR3 protein: CASTPFLGANVLTF
V gene: TRBV27; D gene: NA; J gene: TRBJ1-5; clone size: once; CDR3 DNA: TGTGCCAGGAAACAGGGCGGCCAGCCCCAGCATTTT; CDR3 protein: CARKQGGQPQHF
V gene: TRBV5-1; D gene: NA; J gene: TRBJ1-4; clone size: once; CDR3 DNA: TGCGCCAGCAGCTCACAGGTTCAACAAGAAAAACTGTTTTTT; CDR3 protein: CASSSQVQQEKLFF
V gene: TRBV25-1; D gene: NA; J gene: TRBJ1-6; clone size: NA; CDR3 DNA: TGTGCCAGCACCAAAAATAATTCACCCCTCCACTTT; CDR3 protein: CASTKNNSPLHF
V gene: TRBV3-1/TRBV3-2; D gene: TRBD1; J gene: TRBJ1-2; clone size: NA; CDR3 DNA: TGTGCCAGCAGCCAAGTCGGGACAGGGGTGCGCTACACCTTC; CDR3 protein: CASSQVGTGVRYTF
V gene: TRBV30; D gene: NA; J gene: TRBJ1-2; clone size: NA; CDR3 DNA: TGTGCCTGGAAACGGGGGTATGGCTACACCTTC; CDR3 protein: CAWKRGYGYTF
V gene: TRBV11-2; D gene: TRBD2; J gene: TRBJ2-7; clone size: NA; CDR3 DNA: TGTGCCAGCAGCTTAGTAGCGGGGAAATACGAGCAGTACTTC; CDR3 protein: CASSLVAGKYEQYF
V gene: TRBV5-1; D gene: NA; J gene: TRBJ1-1; clone size: once; CDR3 DNA: TGCGCCAGCAGCTTGGACAGGCCCGGCGCTGAAGCTTTCTTT; CDR3 protein: CASSLDRPGAEAFF
V gene: TRBV7-2; D gene: TRBD1; J gene: TRBJ2-5; clone size: once; CDR3 DNA: TGTGCCAGCAGCTTTAGACAGGGCAGAGAAGAGACCCAGTACTTC; CDR3 protein: CASSFRQGREETQYF
V gene: TRBV30; D gene: TRBD2; J gene: TRBJ2-7; clone size: NA; CDR3 DNA: TGTGCCTGGAGTCCCCGACTCGCGGGGGGTTACGAGCAGTACTTC; CDR3 protein: CAWSPRLAGGYEQYF
V gene: TRBV2; D gene: TRBD1; J gene: TRBJ2-1; clone size: NA; CDR3 DNA: TGTGCCAGCCAGGACAGGAGGACGAGCAATGAGCAGTTCTTC; CDR3 protein: CASQDRRTSNEQFF
V gene: TRBV2; D gene: TRBD2; J gene: TRBJ2-1; clone size: NA; CDR3 DNA: TGTGCCAGCAGTCGTTTGGGACTAGAACCCTCCTACAATGAGCAGTTCTTC; CDR3 protein: CASSRLGLEPSYNEQFF
V gene: TRBV29-1; D gene: TRBD2; J gene: TRBJ2-1; clone size: NA; CDR3 DNA: TGCAGCGTTGAACGGGGTAGCGGGGGGGCATATGAGCAGTTCTTC; CDR3 protein: CSVERGSGGAYEQFF
V gene: TRBV10-2; D gene: TRBD1; J gene: TRBJ1-2; clone size: NA; CDR3 DNA: TGCGCCAGCAGCCCTAGCGGGACAGGGGGCCAAAACTATGGCTACACCTTC; CDR3 protein: CASSPSGTGGQNYGYTF
V gene: TRBV9; D gene: TRBD1; J gene: TRBJ1-2; clone size: once; CDR3 DNA: TGTGCCAGCAAAAGCCCAGGGGGCAATGGCTACACCTTC; CDR3 protein: CASKSPGGNGYTF
V gene: TRBV2; D gene: TRBD2; J gene: TRBJ2-1; clone size: NA; CDR3 DNA: TGTGCCAGCGGCGGGGGGCAGGGCTCCTACAATGAGCAGTTCTTC; CDR3 protein: CASGGGQGSYNEQFF
V gene: TRBV6-5; D gene: TRBD1; J gene: TRBJ1-2; clone size: NA; CDR3 DNA: TGTGCCAGCATACGGGACAGGGCAGGCGGCTACACCTTC; CDR3 protein: CASIRDRAGGYTF
V gene: TRBV24-1; D gene: TRBD1; J gene: TRBJ2-1; clone size: NA; CDR3 DNA: TGTGCCACCAGTGGGCAGGGGGCGTTCAATGAGCAGTTCTTC; CDR3 protein: CATSGQGAFNEQFF